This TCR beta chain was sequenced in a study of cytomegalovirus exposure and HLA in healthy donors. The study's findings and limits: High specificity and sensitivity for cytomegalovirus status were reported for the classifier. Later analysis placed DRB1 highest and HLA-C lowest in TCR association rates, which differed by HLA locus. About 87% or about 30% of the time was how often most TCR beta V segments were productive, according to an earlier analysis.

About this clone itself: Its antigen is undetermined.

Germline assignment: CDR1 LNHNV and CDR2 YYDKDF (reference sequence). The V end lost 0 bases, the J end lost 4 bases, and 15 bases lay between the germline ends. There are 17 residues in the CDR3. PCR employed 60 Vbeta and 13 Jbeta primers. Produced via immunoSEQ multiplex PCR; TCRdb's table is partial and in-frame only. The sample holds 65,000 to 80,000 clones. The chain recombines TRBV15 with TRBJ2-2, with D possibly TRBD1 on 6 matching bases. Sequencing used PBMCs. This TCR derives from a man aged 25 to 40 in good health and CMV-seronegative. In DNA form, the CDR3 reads TGTGCCACCAGCAGAGATCCCCTACAGGGTGCCACCGGGGAGCTGTTTTTT. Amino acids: CATSRDPLQGATGELFF.